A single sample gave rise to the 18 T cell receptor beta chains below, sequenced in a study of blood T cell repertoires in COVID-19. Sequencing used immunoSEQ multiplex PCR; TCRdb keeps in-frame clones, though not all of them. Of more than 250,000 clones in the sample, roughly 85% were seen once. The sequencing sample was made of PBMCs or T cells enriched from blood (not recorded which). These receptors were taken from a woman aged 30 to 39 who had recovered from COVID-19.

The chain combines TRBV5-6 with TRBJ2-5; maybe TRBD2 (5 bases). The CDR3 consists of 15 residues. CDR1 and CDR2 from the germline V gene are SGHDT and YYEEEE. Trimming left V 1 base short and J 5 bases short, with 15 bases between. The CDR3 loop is CASSLWVGGRETQYF. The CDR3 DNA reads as TGTGCCAGCAGCTTGTGGGTGGGCGGGCGCGAGACCCAGTACTTC.

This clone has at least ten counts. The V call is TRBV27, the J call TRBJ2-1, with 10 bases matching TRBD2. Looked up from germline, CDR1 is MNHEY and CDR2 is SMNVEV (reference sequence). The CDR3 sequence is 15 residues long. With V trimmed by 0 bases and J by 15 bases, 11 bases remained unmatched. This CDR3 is CASSLSSGGALPGFF. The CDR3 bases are TGTGCCAGCAGTTTATCGAGCGGGGGGGCCCTCCCGGGGTTCTTC.

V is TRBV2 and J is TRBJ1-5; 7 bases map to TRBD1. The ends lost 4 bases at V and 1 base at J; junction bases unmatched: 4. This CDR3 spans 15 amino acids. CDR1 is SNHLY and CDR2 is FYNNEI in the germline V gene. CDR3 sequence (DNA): TGTGCCAGCAGTGTGCAGGGGGTAAGCAATCAGCCCCAGCATTTT. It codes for CASSVQGVSNQPQHF. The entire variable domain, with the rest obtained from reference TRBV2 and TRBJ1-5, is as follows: EPEVTQTPSHQVTQMGQEVILRCVPISNHLYFYWYRQILGQKVEFLVSFYNNEISEKSEIFDDQFSVERPDGSNFTLKIRSTKLEDSAMYFCASSVQGVSNQPQHFGDGTRLSIL.

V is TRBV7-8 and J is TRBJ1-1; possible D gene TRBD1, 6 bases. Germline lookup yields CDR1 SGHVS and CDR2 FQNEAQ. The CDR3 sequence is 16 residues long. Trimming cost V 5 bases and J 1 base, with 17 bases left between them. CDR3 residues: CASSPSPRGPNTEAFF. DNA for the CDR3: TGTGCCAGCAGCCCCTCTCCCAGGGGCCCGAACACTGAAGCTTTCTTT.

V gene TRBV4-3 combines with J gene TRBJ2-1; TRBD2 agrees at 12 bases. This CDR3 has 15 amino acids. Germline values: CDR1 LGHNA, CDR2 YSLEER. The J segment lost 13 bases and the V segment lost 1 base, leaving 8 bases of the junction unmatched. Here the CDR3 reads CASSQGRLAGADQFF. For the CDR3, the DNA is TGCGCCAGCAGCCAAGGTCGACTAGCGGGGGCCGACCAGTTCTTC.

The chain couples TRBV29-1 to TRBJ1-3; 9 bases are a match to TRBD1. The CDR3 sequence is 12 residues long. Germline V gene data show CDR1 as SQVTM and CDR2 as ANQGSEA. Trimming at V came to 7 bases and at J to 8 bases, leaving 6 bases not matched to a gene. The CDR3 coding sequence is TGCAGCGCCCAACAGGGGGCGGACACCATATATTTT. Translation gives CSAQQGADTIYF.

The CDR3 DNA sequence: TGTGCCAGCAGTGGACGGGGGAAAACCTATGGCTACACCTTC. Protein: CASSGRGKTYGYTF. The J gene is TRBJ1-2, the V gene TRBV2; D may be TRBD1 (5 bases). Germline CDR1 and CDR2: SNHLY and FYNNEI. The CDR3 runs 14 residues. The V end lost 4 bases, the J end lost 4 bases, and 13 bases lay between the germline ends.

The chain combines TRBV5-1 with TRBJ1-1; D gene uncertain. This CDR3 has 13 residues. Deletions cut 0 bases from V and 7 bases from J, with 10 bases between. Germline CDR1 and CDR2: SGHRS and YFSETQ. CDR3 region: CASSLEFPGEAFF. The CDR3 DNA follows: TGCGCCAGCAGCTTGGAGTTCCCGGGTGAAGCTTTCTTT.

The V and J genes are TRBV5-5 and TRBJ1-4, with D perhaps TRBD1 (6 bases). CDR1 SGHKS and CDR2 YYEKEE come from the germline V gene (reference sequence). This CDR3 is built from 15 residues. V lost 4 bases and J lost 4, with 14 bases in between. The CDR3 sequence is CASSLRGNLNEKLFF. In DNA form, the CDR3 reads TGTGCCAGCAGCCTCAGGGGTAATCTTAATGAAAAACTGTTTTTT.

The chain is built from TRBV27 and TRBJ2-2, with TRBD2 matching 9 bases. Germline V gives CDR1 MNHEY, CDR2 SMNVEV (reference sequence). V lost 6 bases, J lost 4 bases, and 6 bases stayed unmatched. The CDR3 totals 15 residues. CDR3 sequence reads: CASRREGKVTGELFF. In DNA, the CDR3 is TGTGCCAGCAGGCGGGAGGGAAAGGTCACCGGGGAGCTGTTTTTT.

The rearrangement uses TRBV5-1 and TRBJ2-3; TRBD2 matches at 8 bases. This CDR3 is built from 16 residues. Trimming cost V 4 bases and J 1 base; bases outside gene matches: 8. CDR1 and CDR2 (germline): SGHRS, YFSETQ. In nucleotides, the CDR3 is TGCGCCAGCAGCCCTACACTGACTAGCGGCACAGATACGCAGTATTTT. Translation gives CASSPTLTSGTDTQYF.

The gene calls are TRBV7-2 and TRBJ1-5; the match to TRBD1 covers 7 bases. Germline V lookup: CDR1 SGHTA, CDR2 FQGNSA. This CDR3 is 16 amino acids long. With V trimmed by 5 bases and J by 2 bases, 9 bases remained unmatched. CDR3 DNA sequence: TGTGCCAGCAGCGATACAGGGGTTCAGGGCAATCAGCCCCAGCATTTT. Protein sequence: CASSDTGVQGNQPQHF.

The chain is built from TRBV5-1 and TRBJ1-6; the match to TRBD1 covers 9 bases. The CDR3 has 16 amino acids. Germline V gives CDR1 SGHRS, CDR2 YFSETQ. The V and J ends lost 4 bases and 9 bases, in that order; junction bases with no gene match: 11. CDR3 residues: CASSGTGTGFGSPLHF. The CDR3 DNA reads TGCGCCAGCAGCGGAACCGGGACAGGGTTCGGTTCACCCCTCCACTTT.

CDR3 residues: CASSTKTGVGGELFF. The CDR3 DNA is TGTGCCAGTAGTACCAAGACAGGGGTTGGCGGGGAGCTGTTTTTT. The chain recombines TRBV19 with TRBJ2-2; 8 bases are shared with TRBD1. The germline V gene has CDR1 LNHDA and CDR2 SQIVND (reference sequence). V lost 4 bases to trimming and J lost 7 bases; unmatched junction nucleotides: 8. This CDR3 contains 15 residues. The full variable domain, its missing parts supplied by reference TRBV19 and TRBJ2-2, is DGGITQSPKYLFRKEGQNVTLSCEQNLNHDAMYWYRQDPGQGLRLIYYSQIVNDFQKGDIAEGYSVSREKKESFPLTVTSAQKNPTAFYLCASSTKTGVGGELFFGEGSRLTVL.

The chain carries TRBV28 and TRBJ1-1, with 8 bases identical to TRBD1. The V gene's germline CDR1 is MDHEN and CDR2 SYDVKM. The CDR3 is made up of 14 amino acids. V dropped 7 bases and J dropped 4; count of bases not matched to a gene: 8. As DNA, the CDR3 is TGTGCCAGCATTCCAGGACAGGGTGTCACTGAAGCTTTCTTT. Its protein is CASIPGQGVTEAFF.

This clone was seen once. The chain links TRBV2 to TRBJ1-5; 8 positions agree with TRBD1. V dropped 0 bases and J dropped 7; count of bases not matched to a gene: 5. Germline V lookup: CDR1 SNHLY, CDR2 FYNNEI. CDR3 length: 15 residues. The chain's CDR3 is CASSEARTGNQPQHF. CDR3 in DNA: TGTGCCAGCAGTGAAGCCAGGACAGGGAACCAGCCCCAGCATTTT.

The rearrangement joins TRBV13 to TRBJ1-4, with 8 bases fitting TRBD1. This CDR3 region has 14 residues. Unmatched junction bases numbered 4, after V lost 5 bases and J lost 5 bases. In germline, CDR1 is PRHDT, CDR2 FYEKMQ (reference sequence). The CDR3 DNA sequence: TGTGCCAGCAGCCGGGACAGGCTAAATGAAAAACTGTTTTTT. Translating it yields CASSRDRLNEKLFF.

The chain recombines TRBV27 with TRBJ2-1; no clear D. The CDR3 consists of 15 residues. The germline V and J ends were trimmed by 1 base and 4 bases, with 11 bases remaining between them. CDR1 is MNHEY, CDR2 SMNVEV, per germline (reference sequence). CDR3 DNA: TGTGCCAGCAGTTTATTGAGGCCCGAGTACAATGAGCAGTTCTTC. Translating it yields CASSLLRPEYNEQFF.